This section outlines one TCR beta chain sequence together with its context. The data were obtained in a study of T cell responses to AZD1222 COVID-19 vaccine. J was trimmed by 15 bases and V by 5 bases; bases with no gene match: 7. CDR3 length: 13 residues. The germline CDR1 and CDR2 sequences are LGHDT and YNNKEL (reference sequence). Only in-frame clones appear in the TCRdb table, and some are missing; sequencing was by immunoSEQ multiplex PCR. The data contain roughly 120,000 clones, approximately 90% of them singletons. This chain connects TRBV3-1 (or the pseudogene TRBV3-2) to TRBJ2-1; 13 nucleotides line up with TRBD2. Sequenced material: peripheral blood, taken on day 0 of AZD1222 vaccination. This clonotype was obtained from an adult in good health. CDR3 DNA: TGTGCCAGCAGCAGAGGACTAGCGGGGGCGGGGTTCTTC. It specifies CASSRGLAGAGFF.